These 18 T cell receptor beta chains were sequenced from one sample in a study of early T cells in non-severe SARS-CoV-2 infection. TCRdb reprocessed the 5' RACE reads with MiXCR, giving one entry per CDR3 protein. The sample holds roughly 80,000 distinct CDR3 sequences; over 9% are singletons and the top ten take about 12%. The sequenced sample was whole blood, obtained at baseline. Receptor source: an adult who was a healthcare worker with PCR-confirmed SARS-CoV-2 infection or an uninfected control (not recorded which).

CDR3 protein: CASSGGSGAHNEQFF. CDR3 bases: TGTGCCAGCAGTGGCGGTAGCGGGGCCCACAATGAGCAGTTCTTC. The chain has TRBV2 and TRBJ2-1; 8 bases match TRBD2. This CDR3 spans 15 amino acids. Germline values: CDR1 SNHLY, CDR2 FYNNEI. The V and J ends lost 4 bases and 5 bases, in that order; junction bases with no gene match: 7.

As regards this clonotype: This may stem from a read error, because a much larger clone lies one nucleotide away. This chain connects TRBV5-5 to TRBJ2-3; D possibly uses TRBD1 or TRBD2 (5 bases each). Germline V gene data show CDR1 as SGHKS and CDR2 as YYEKEE (reference sequence). This CDR3 contains 16 residues. V was clipped by 3 bases and J by 0 bases, with 14 bases between them. CDR3 sequence (DNA): TGTGCCAGCAGCTCGGGGCCTACCCCTAGCACAGATACGCAGTATTTT. Protein product: CASSSGPTPSTDTQYF. Filled out from reference TRBV5-5 and TRBJ2-3, the complete variable domain reads DAGVTQSPTHLIKTRGQQVTLRCSPISGHKSVSWYQQVLGQGPQFIFQYYEKEERGRGNFPDRFSARQFPNYSSELNVNALLLGDSALYLCASSSGPTPSTDTQYFGPGTRLTVL.

This chain connects TRBV20-1 to TRBJ2-3; perhaps TRBD2 as D (6 bases). This CDR3 spans 14 amino acids. From germline, CDR1 is DFQATT and CDR2 SNEGSKA (reference sequence). V dropped 0 bases and J dropped 2 bases, with 9 bases sitting between them. The CDR3, as DNA: TGCAGTGCTAGAGATTGGGGGGACACAGATACGCAGTATTTT. This sequence encodes CSARDWGDTDTQYF.

Ten or more counts support this clonotype. V is TRBV18 and J is TRBJ2-2; 8 positions match TRBD1. Germline assignment: CDR1 KGHSH and CDR2 LQKENI. The CDR3 is 15 residues long. Trimming removed 6 bases from V and 1 base from J; junction bases left unmatched: 4. The CDR3 sequence: CASSPGQGNTGELFF. The CDR3 DNA sequence: TGTGCCAGCTCGCCCGGACAGGGGAACACCGGGGAGCTGTTTTTT.

There are a few counts of this clonotype. The chain is built from TRBV6-6 and TRBJ1-6; D is undetermined. This CDR3 is built from 13 residues. V lost 5 bases, J lost 10 bases, and 12 bases lay in between. CDR1 and CDR2 from the germline V gene are MNHNY and SVGAGI (reference sequence). The CDR3 reads CASSPRGESPLHF. CDR3 coding DNA: TGTGCCAGCAGTCCCCGGGGTGAATCACCCCTCCACTTT.

This clonotype was seen only a few times. At one end, the junction sequence differs from germline, possibly due to a read error. CDR3 in DNA: TGTGCCAGCAGCCAAGGCTTCCTGGGCGGGACAGAAATCTTC. This gives the protein CASSQGFLGGTEIF. J is TRBJ2-7 and V is TRBV3-1; D is possibly TRBD1 (7 bases). The CDR3 runs 14 residues. Per the germline V gene, CDR1 is LGHDT and CDR2 is YNNKEL (reference sequence).

The rearrangement links TRBV11-2 to TRBJ2-7; 8 bases align to TRBD1. With 4 bases clipped from V and 5 bases from J, the junction kept 16 bases outside the gene matches. Germline V gene data show CDR1 as SGHAT and CDR2 as FQNNGV. The CDR3 is 17 amino acids. CDR3 DNA: TGTGCCAGCAGCTATTGGGGACAGGCGCCCGAGTCCCACGAGCAGTACTTC. This sequence encodes CASSYWGQAPESHEQYF.

Ten or more counts support this clonotype. V gene TRBV5-1 combines with J gene TRBJ2-3; no firm D call. The V gene lost 0 bases and the J gene lost 2 bases, with 7 bases spanning the gap. The germline V gene has CDR1 SGHRS and CDR2 YFSETQ. The CDR3 is made up of 14 amino acids. The CDR3 region has the DNA TGCGCCAGCAGCTTGGGACTTAACACAGATACGCAGTATTTT. It encodes CASSLGLNTDTQYF. The full variable domain, its missing parts supplied by reference TRBV5-1 and TRBJ2-3, is KAGVTQTPRYLIKTRGQQVTLSCSPISGHRSVSWYQQTPGQGLQFLFEYFSETQRNKGNFPGRFSGRQFSNSRSEMNVSTLELGDSALYLCASSLGLNTDTQYFGPGTRLTVL.

This clonotype was observed a few times. The chain recombines TRBV28 with TRBJ2-1; D possibly corresponds to TRBD2 (7 bases). V was trimmed by 10 bases and J by 2 bases, leaving 27 bases between them. The CDR3 extends over 18 amino acids. Germline CDR1 is MDHEN and CDR2 is SYDVKM. The CDR3 sequence is CAMSTRGADKNPYNEQFF. The CDR3 bases are TGTGCCATGTCGACTCGGGGGGCGGATAAAAACCCCTACAATGAGCAGTTCTTC.

The V and J genes are TRBV29-1 and TRBJ1-1, with D perhaps TRBD1 (6 bases). V was shortened by 7 bases and J by 3 bases, with 12 bases between the two germline ends. Germline values: CDR1 SQVTM, CDR2 ANQGSEA. CDR3 length: 12 amino acids. The CDR3 reads CSGLGGDTEAFF. CDR3 in DNA: TGCAGCGGATTAGGGGGAGACACTGAAGCTTTCTTT.

This clonotype appeared many times. The CDR3 loop is CASSEGHTYEQYF. In nucleotides, the CDR3 is TGTGCCAGCAGTGAGGGACACACCTACGAGCAGTACTTC. The chain uses TRBV6-1 and TRBJ2-7, with a tentative D call TRBD1 (6 bases). The CDR3 is made up of 13 amino acids. The V and J ends lost 3 bases and 2 bases respectively, with 8 bases between them. Germline V gene lookup returns CDR1 MNHNS and CDR2 SASEGT.

This clonotype was detected ten times or more. For the CDR3, the DNA is TGTGCCAGCAGCCTCTCCGCCGGGAGGCAAGAGACCCAGTACTTC. It encodes CASSLSAGRQETQYF. The chain couples TRBV11-2 to TRBJ2-5, with TRBD2 matching 7 bases. The CDR3 has 15 residues. CDR1 and CDR2 (germline): SGHAT, FQNNGV. J lost 2 bases, V lost 5 bases, and 8 bases had no gene match.

This clonotype was counted a few times. The chain uses TRBV7-2 and TRBJ2-5; the D gene could be TRBD1 or TRBD2 (6 bases each). Trimming stripped 5 bases from V and 5 bases from J, with 15 bases between. Germline assignment: CDR1 SGHTA and CDR2 FQGNSA. The CDR3 loop spans 14 amino acids. The CDR3: CASSPLGGRETQYF. The CDR3 coding sequence is TGTGCCAGCAGCCCCCTGGGGGGCAGGGAGACCCAGTACTTC.

This clonotype was counted many times. The chain has TRBV9 and TRBJ1-1, with 7 bases lining up with TRBD1. The V gene end was trimmed by 4 bases and the J gene end by 3 bases; junction bases not matched to a gene: 9. Per the germline V gene, CDR1 is SGDLS and CDR2 is YYNGEE. The CDR3 extends over 15 amino acids. CDR3 nucleotide sequence: TGTGCCAGCAGCACCGGGAGGGGGCGCGACACTGAAGCTTTCTTT. Its translation: CASSTGRGRDTEAFF.

This clonotype was observed a handful of times. The chain is built from TRBV10-3 and TRBJ2-3, with a tentative D call TRBD1 (6 bases). Germline CDR1 is ENHRY and CDR2 is SYGVKD. Trimming left V 6 bases short and J 0 bases short, with 10 bases between. The length of the CDR3 is 14 residues. CDR3 loop: CAIREDRSTDTQYF. The CDR3 DNA sequence: TGTGCCATCAGGGAAGACAGGAGCACAGATACGCAGTATTTT.

This clonotype was picked up a small number of times. The V gene is TRBV5-4, the J gene TRBJ2-1; D may be TRBD2 (7 bases). There are 15 residues in the CDR3. CDR1 SGHNT and CDR2 YYREEE come from the germline V gene (reference sequence). V gave up 0 bases and J gave up 7 bases, with 14 bases separating them. CDR3 in DNA: TGTGCCAGCAGCTTGGGCGGGGGCAGCTATAATGAGCAGTTCTTC. This encodes CASSLGGGSYNEQFF.

Many counts were recorded for this clonotype. Here the CDR3 reads CASSQIHEQFF. CDR3 DNA sequence: TGTGCCAGCAGCCAAATACATGAGCAGTTCTTC. The gene calls are TRBV3-1 and TRBJ2-1; unclear D gene. Trimming removed 2 bases from V and 8 bases from J, with 4 bases in between. This CDR3 contains 11 residues. CDR1 LGHDT and CDR2 YNNKEL come from the germline V gene (reference sequence).

The gene calls are TRBV7-8 and TRBJ1-5, with D tentatively TRBD1 (6 bases). Germline-derived CDR1 and CDR2 are SGHVS and FQNEAQ. The CDR3 spans 16 residues. V lost 1 base, J lost 9 bases, and 19 bases lay in between. CDR3 DNA: TGTGCCAGCAGCTTAGAGATGGGACACGTCGGGGGGCCCCAGCATTTT. Its protein product is CASSLEMGHVGGPQHF.